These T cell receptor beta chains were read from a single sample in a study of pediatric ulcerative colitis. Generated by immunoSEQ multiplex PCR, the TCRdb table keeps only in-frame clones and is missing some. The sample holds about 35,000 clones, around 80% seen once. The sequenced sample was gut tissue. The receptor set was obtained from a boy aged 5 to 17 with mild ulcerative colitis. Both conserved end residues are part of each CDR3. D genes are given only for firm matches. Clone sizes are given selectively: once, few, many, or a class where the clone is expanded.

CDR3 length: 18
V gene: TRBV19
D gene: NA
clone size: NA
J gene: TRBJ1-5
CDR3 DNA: TGTGCCAGTAGTATAATGGGGTCCGGGACCTATAGCAATCAGCCCCAGCATTTT
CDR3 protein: CASSIMGSGTYSNQPQHF

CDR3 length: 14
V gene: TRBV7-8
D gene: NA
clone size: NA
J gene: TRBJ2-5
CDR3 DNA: TGTGCCAGCAGAGCCGGGACTCCGCGGGAGACCCAGTACTTC
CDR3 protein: CASRAGTPRETQYF

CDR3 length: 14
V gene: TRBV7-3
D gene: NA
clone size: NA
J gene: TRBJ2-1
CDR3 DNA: TGTGCCAGCAGCCGCACGGGGACCCAGCCCAAGCAGTTCTTC
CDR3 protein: CASSRTGTQPKQFF

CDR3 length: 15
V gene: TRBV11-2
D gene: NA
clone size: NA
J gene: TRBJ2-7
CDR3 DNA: TGTGCCAGCAGCCTTACCGTGGGCGGGGTTAACGAGCAGTACTTC
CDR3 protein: CASSLTVGGVNEQYF

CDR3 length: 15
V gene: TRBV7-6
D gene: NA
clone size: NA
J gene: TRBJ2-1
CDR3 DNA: TGTGCCAGCAGCTTAGGGGATAGCTCCTACAATGAGCAGTTCTTC
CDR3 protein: CASSLGDSSYNEQFF

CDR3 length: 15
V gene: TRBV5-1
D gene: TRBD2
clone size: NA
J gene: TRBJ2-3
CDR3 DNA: TGCGCCAGCAGCTTAGGGGACTATCGCACAGATACGCAGTATTTT
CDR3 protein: CASSLGDYRTDTQYF

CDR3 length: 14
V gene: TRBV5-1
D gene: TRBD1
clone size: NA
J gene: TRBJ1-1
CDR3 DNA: TGCGCCAGCAGCGTAACAGGGGTTCGTACTGAAGCTTTCTTT
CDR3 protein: CASSVTGVRTEAFF

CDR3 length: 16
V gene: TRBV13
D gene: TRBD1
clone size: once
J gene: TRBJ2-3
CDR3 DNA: TGTGCCAGCAGCAAGCCCGGGACAGGGATCACAGATACGCAGTATTTT
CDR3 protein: CASSKPGTGITDTQYF

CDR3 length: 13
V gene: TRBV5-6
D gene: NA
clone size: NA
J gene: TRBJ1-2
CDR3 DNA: TGTGCCAGCAGCTTGGCGGGGCCCTATGGCTACACCTTC
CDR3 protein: CASSLAGPYGYTF

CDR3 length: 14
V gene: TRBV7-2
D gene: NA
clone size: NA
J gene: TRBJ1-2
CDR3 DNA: TGTGCCAGCAGCCTCAACGAGAATAACTATGGCTACACCTTC
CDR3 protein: CASSLNENNYGYTF

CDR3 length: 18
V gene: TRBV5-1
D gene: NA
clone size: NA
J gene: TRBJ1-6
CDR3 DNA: TGCGCCAGCAGCTGGACCGGGAGAACTCTAAGTCAGCGGGCACCCCTCCACTTT
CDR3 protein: CASSWTGRTLSQRAPLHF

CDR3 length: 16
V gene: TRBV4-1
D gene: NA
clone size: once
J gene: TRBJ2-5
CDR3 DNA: TGCGCCAGCAGCCGCTACGGGGGGCCGCCGGGGGAGACCCAGTACTTC
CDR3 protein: CASSRYGGPPGETQYF

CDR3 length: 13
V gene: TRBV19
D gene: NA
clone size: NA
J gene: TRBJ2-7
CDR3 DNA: TGTGCCAGTTGGCGGGTCCACTCCTACGAGCAGTACTTC
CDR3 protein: CASWRVHSYEQYF

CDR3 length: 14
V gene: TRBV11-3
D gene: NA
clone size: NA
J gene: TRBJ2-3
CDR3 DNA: TGTGCCAGCAGCTTATCCAGGGGAACAGATACGCAGTATTTT
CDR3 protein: CASSLSRGTDTQYF

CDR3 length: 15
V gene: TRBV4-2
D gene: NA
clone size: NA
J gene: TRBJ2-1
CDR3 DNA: TGTGCCAGCAGCCAAAGGACTGGCTCCTACAATGAGCAGTTCTTC
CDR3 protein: CASSQRTGSYNEQFF

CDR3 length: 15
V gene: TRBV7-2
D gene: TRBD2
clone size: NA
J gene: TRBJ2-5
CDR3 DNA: TGTGCCAGCAGCTTAGACAGCGGGGGCGTGGAGACCCAGTACTTC
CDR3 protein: CASSLDSGGVETQYF

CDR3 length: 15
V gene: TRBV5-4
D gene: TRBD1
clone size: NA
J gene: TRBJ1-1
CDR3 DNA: TGTGCCAGCAGCTCGACCGGGACAGAGAACACTGAAGCTTTCTTT
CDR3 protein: CASSSTGTENTEAFF

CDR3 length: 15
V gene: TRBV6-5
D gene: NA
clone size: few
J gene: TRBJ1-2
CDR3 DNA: TGTGCCAGCAGTTCACCGACAGCCTCCTCCTATGGCTACACCTTC
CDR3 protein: CASSSPTASSYGYTF

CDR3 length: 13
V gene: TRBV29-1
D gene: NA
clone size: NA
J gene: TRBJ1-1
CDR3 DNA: TGCAGCGCCAGGGGATGGGGGAACACTGAAGCTTTCTTT
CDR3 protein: CSARGWGNTEAFF

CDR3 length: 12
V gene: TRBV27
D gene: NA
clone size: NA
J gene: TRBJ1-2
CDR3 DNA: TGTGCCAGCAGTTCACGGACTGGGGTCTACACCTTC
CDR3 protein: CASSSRTGVYTF

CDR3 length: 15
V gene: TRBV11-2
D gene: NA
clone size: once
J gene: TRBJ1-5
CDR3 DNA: TGTGCCAGCAGCCGTAGCCCTTATAGCAATCAGCCCCAGCATTTT
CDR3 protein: CASSRSPYSNQPQHF

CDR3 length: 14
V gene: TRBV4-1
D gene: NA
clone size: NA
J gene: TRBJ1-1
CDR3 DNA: TGCGCCAGCAGCCTATCTCAGGGGAACACTGAAGCTTTCTTT
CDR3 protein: CASSLSQGNTEAFF

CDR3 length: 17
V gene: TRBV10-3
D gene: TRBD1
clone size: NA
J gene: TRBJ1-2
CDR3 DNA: TGTGCCATCAGTGAGTCGAGGGGGGACAGGGCTACCTATGGCTACACCTTC
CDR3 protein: CAISESRGDRATYGYTF

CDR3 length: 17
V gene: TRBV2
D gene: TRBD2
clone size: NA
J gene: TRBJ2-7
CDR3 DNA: TGTGCCAGCACTTTCAGCGGGGGCGGATTCTACGTTTACGAGCAGTACTTC
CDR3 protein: CASTFSGGGFYVYEQYF

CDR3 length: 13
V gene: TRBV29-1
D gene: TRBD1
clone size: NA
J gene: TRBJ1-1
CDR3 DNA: TGCAGCGTGCGACAGGGCCCTAACACTGAAGCTTTCTTT
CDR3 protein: CSVRQGPNTEAFF

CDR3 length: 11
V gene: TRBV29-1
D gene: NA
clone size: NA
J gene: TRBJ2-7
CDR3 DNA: TGCAGCGTTGGGACAACCTACGAGCAGTACTTC
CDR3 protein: CSVGTTYEQYF

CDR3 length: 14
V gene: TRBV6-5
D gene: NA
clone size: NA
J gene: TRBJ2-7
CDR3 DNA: TGTGCCAGCACCCTAGTGGGGCAGGGGGGCGAGCAGTACTTC
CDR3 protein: CASTLVGQGGEQYF

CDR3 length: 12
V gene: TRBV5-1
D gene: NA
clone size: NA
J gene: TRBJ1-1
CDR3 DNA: TGCGCCAGCCAGGGGATGAACACTGAAGCTTTCTTT
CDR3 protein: CASQGMNTEAFF

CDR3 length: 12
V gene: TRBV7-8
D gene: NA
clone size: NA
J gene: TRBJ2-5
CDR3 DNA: TGTGCCAGCACCCCCTTTAGGGAGACCCAGTACTTC
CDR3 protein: CASTPFRETQYF

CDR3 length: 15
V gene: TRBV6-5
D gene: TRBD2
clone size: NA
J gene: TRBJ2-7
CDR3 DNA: TGTGCCAGCAGTTATTGGCGGGGGGGCTCCTACGAGCAGTACTTC
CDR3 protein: CASSYWRGGSYEQYF

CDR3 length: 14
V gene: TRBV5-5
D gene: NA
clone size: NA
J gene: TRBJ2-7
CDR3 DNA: TGTGCCAGCAGCCACCGGGACAAGGCCTACGAGCAGTACTTC
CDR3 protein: CASSHRDKAYEQYF

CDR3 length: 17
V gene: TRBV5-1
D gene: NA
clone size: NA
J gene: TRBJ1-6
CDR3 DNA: TGCGCCAGCAGTCGTCGGGACCCTAAAGGAATTGGTTCACCCCTCCACTTT
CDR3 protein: CASSRRDPKGIGSPLHF

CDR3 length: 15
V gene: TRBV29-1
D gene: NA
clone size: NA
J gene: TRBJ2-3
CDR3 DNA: TGCAGCGTTGAAGATCTGTTCAGGGCGACGGATACGCAGTATTTT
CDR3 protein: CSVEDLFRATDTQYF

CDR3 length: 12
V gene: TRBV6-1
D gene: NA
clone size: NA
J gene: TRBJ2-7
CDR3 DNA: TGTGCCAGCAGTGCTCAGGGCTACGAGCAGTACTTC
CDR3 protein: CASSAQGYEQYF